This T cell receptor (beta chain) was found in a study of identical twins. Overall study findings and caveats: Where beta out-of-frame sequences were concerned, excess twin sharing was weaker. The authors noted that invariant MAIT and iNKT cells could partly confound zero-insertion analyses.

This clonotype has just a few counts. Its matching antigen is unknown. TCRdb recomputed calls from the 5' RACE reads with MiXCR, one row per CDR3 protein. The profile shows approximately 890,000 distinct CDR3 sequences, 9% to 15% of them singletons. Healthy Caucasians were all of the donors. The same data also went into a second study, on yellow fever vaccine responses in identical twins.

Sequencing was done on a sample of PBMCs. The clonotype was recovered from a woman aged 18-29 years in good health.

This CDR3 reads CASSQTTPTAFF. As DNA, the CDR3 is TGTGCCAGCAGCCAAACGACACCTACAGCTTTCTTT. The gene calls are TRBV28 and TRBJ1-1; no firm D call. Trimming stripped 6 bases from V and 10 bases from J, with 15 bases between. This CDR3 has 12 amino acids. Germline V gene lookup returns CDR1 MDHEN and CDR2 SYDVKM.